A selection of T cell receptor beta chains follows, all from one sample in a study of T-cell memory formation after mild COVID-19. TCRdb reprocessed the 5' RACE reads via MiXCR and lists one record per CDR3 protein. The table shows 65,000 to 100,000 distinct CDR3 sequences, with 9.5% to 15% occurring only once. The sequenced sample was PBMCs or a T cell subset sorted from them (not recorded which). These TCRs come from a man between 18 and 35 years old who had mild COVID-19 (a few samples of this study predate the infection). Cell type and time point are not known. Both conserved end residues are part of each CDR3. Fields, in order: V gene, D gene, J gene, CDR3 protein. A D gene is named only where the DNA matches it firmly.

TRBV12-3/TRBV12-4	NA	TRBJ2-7	CASSLGRRSSSYSYEQYF
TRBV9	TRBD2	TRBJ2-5	CASSDVGTSGGQETQYF
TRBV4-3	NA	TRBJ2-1	CASSQDSTARNNEQFF
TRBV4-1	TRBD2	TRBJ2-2	CASSQEGGTGELFF
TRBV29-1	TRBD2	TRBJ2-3	CSVGSSGGLWDTQYF
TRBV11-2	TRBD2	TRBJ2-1	CASSSILGLADNDEQFF
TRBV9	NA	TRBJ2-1	CASSVAGNEQFF
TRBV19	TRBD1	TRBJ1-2	CASRDRPLYGYTF
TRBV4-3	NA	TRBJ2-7	CASSQEHGFFYEQYF
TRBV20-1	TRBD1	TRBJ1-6	CSATPTGGPQVGNSPLHF
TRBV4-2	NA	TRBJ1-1	CASSHSGPTEAFF